A selection of T cell receptor beta chains follows, all from one sample in a study of shared clonotypes between healthy human individuals. Repertoires were generated with immunoSEQ multiplex PCR, while TCRdb's copy carries only in-frame clones and drops some. The repertoire holds about 2.4 million clones, around nine tenths seen once, with about 0.13% in the top ten. Sequencing was carried out using naive CD4+ T cells sorted from blood. The receptors were gathered from a man aged 18 to 30 in good health. Both conserved end residues are part of each CDR3. D genes are given only for firm matches. Size is stated for part of the rows, as once, few or many counts, or as a class when the clone is expanded.

j_gene | v_gene | abundance | d_gene | CDR3aa | CDR3nt
TRBJ1-2 | TRBV28 | once | - | CASSPRAAKVSSGYTF | TGTGCCAGCAGCCCTAGGGCGGCTAAGGTTTCAAGTGGCTACACCTTC
TRBJ2-3 | TRBV2 | once | - | CASSWVGADTQYF | TGTGCCAGCTCGTGGGTAGGGGCAGATACGCAGTATTTT
TRBJ2-2 | TRBV7-2 | - | TRBD2 | CASSLAGSGSTGELFF | TGTGCCAGCAGCTTAGCGGGCAGCGGGAGTACCGGGGAGCTGTTTTTT
TRBJ2-5 | TRBV4-3 | - | - | CASSLGVHSETQYF | TGCGCCAGCAGCTTAGGCGTTCACTCGGAGACCCAGTACTTC
TRBJ1-2 | TRBV6-1 | - | - | CASSEKANYGYTF | TGTGCCAGCAGTGAAAAGGCTAACTATGGCTACACCTTC
TRBJ2-1 | TRBV28 | - | TRBD2 | CASSSGTRVNEQFF | TGTGCCAGCAGCTCCGGGACTAGAGTCAATGAGCAGTTCTTC
TRBJ2-5 | TRBV4-1 | - | - | CASSQDLIETQYF | TGCGCCAGCAGCCAAGATCTAATAGAGACCCAGTACTTC
TRBJ1-5 | TRBV12-2 | - | - | CASRPPEEGWGYSNQPQHF | TGTGCAAGTCGCCCTCCGGAGGAGGGCTGGGGCTATAGCAATCAGCCCCAGCATTTT
TRBJ2-1 | TRBV5-1 | - | - | CASSLALDEQFF | TGCGCCAGCAGCTTGGCCTTAGATGAGCAGTTCTTC
TRBJ2-3 | TRBV5-4 | - | - | CASSASWGSTDTQYF | TGTGCCAGCAGCGCTTCTTGGGGTAGCACAGATACGCAGTATTTT
TRBJ2-3 | TRBV7-2 | - | TRBD2 | CASSPGLAGGQGDTQYF | TGTGCCAGCAGCCCCGGACTAGCGGGAGGCCAGGGAGATACGCAGTATTTT
TRBJ2-7 | TRBV30 | - | - | CAWKLSSYEQYF | TGTGCCTGGAAACTCTCGTCCTACGAGCAGTACTTC
TRBJ2-1 | TRBV11-1 | - | - | CASSDSQFSYNEQFF | TGTGCCAGCAGCGACTCACAGTTTTCTTACAATGAGCAGTTCTTC
TRBJ1-1 | TRBV5-1 | - | - | CASSPDQNTEAFF | TGCGCCAGCAGCCCTGATCAAAACACTGAAGCTTTCTTT
TRBJ2-7 | TRBV18 | once | TRBD2 | CASSRGLAGAENEQYF | TGTGCCAGCTCACGGGGACTAGCGGGAGCTGAAAACGAGCAGTACTTC
TRBJ2-3 | TRBV29-1 | - | TRBD1 | CSVTGTGKMWDTDTQYF | TGCAGCGTAACCGGGACAGGAAAAATGTGGGACACAGATACGCAGTATTTT
TRBJ1-6 | TRBV5-1 | - | - | CASSLGTVNSPLHF | TGCGCCAGCAGCTTGGGGACAGTTAATTCACCCCTCCACTTT
TRBJ1-1 | TRBV25-1 | - | - | CASSDPGRAHTEAFF | TGTGCCAGCAGTGACCCCGGCAGGGCCCACACTGAAGCTTTCTTT
TRBJ2-7 | TRBV4-1 | - | TRBD2 | CASSQGELAGSYEQYF | TGCGCCAGCAGCCAAGGTGAACTAGCGGGCTCCTACGAGCAGTACTTC
TRBJ1-2 | TRBV5-1 | - | TRBD1 | CASRLTGGYGYTF | TGCGCCAGCAGATTGACAGGGGGATATGGCTACACCTTC
TRBJ1-4 | TRBV28 | - | - | CASSSPLIREKLFF | TGTGCCAGCAGTTCCCCGCTGATTCGTGAAAAACTGTTTTTT
TRBJ2-7 | TRBV5-1 | once | TRBD2 | CASSLAFGGRAGEQYF | TGCGCCAGCAGCTTGGCTTTTGGCGGGAGAGCGGGGGAGCAGTACTTC
TRBJ2-1 | TRBV6-5 | - | TRBD1 | CASSPGTGSYNEQFF | TGTGCCAGCAGCCCCGGGACAGGGAGCTACAATGAGCAGTTCTTC
TRBJ1-1 | TRBV29-1 | - | - | CRASDRTNTEAFF | TGCAGAGCTAGCGACAGGACTAACACTGAAGCTTTCTTT
TRBJ2-1 | TRBV18 | - | TRBD2 | CASSLLAGLTDEQFF | TGTGCCAGCTCCCTTCTAGCGGGTTTAACGGATGAGCAGTTCTTC
TRBJ2-2 | TRBV28 | - | - | CASITGVGELFF | TGTGCCAGTATCACAGGCGTCGGGGAGCTGTTTTTT
TRBJ1-4 | TRBV6-6 | - | TRBD1 | CASSPGGTAEKLFF | TGTGCCAGCAGCCCAGGTGGGACAGCTGAAAAACTGTTTTTT
TRBJ1-4 | TRBV6-1 | - | TRBD1 | CASTTGGIGEKLFF | TGTGCCAGCACGACAGGGGGCATAGGTGAAAAACTGTTTTTT
TRBJ2-5 | TRBV7-9 | - | TRBD2 | CASSPAGGNQETQYF | TGTGCCAGCAGCCCAGCGGGGGGCAACCAAGAGACCCAGTACTTC
TRBJ2-7 | TRBV27 | - | TRBD1 | CASSLLQGSYEQYF | TGTGCCAGCAGTTTATTACAGGGGTCCTACGAGCAGTACTTC
TRBJ2-1 | TRBV5-1 | - | - | CASSLTDSSGEQFF | TGCGCCAGCAGCTTGACAGACAGCAGTGGTGAGCAGTTCTTC
TRBJ1-6 | TRBV5-1 | - | - | CASSLGSGPRPPLHF | TGCGCCAGCAGCTTGGGCTCAGGGCCGCGGCCACCCCTCCACTTT
TRBJ1-1 | TRBV30 | - | TRBD1 | CAWSAGGKGTEAFF | TGTGCCTGGAGCGCAGGGGGAAAAGGCACTGAAGCTTTCTTT
TRBJ1-5 | TRBV6-1 | - | - | CASSGGRGVLNQPQHF | TGTGCCAGCAGTGGGGGAAGAGGCGTACTTAATCAGCCCCAGCATTTT
TRBJ2-7 | TRBV9 | - | - | CASSPAGTLSYEQYF | TGTGCCAGCAGCCCCGCCGGGACACTCTCCTACGAGCAGTACTTC
TRBJ2-1 | TRBV11-2 | - | TRBD2 | CASSSLSGSPNEQFF | TGTGCCAGCAGCTCACTTAGCGGGAGCCCCAATGAGCAGTTCTTC
TRBJ2-6 | TRBV5-4 | - | - | CASSLAKGGSGANVLTF | TGTGCCAGCAGCTTGGCCAAGGGCGGCTCTGGGGCCAACGTCCTGACTTTC
TRBJ1-5 | TRBV6-5 | - | - | CASSYKDLSNQPQHF | TGTGCCAGCAGTTACAAGGACCTTAGCAATCAGCCCCAGCATTTT
TRBJ2-3 | TRBV7-9 | - | - | CASSITSLGTDTQYF | TGTGCCAGCAGCATCACTAGCTTGGGCACAGATACGCAGTATTTT
TRBJ1-4 | TRBV5-1 | - | TRBD1 | CASSSTGATNEKLFF | TGCGCCAGCAGCTCGACAGGGGCAACTAATGAAAAACTGTTTTTT
TRBJ2-3 | TRBV6-5 | - | - | CASNVADTQYF | TGTGCCAGCAACGTCGCAGATACGCAGTATTTT
TRBJ2-1 | TRBV30 | - | - | CAWRVGGAYNEQFF | TGTGCCTGGAGGGTGGGGGGCGCTTACAATGAGCAGTTCTTC
TRBJ1-2 | TRBV30 | - | - | CAWSVTQGNYGYTF | TGTGCCTGGAGTGTAACCCAGGGGAACTATGGCTACACCTTC
TRBJ2-1 | TRBV30 | - | TRBD1 | CAWGQVKNEQFF | TGTGCCTGGGGACAGGTTAAGAATGAGCAGTTCTTC
TRBJ2-3 | TRBV11-3 | - | - | CASSLGGSASGDTQYF | TGTGCCAGCAGCTTAGGGGGTAGCGCAAGTGGAGATACGCAGTATTTT
TRBJ2-3 | TRBV11-3 | - | - | CASSGFRGDTQYF | TGTGCCAGCAGCGGGTTCAGGGGAGATACGCAGTATTTT
TRBJ2-5 | TRBV18 | - | TRBD2 | CASSPLRGGVGETQYF | TGTGCCAGCTCACCATTGCGGGGGGGAGTTGGCGAGACCCAGTACTTC
TRBJ2-5 | TRBV2 | - | - | CASNRETQYF | TGTGCCAGCAATCGGGAGACCCAGTACTTC
TRBJ2-5 | TRBV5-6 | - | - | CASSLAAGAQETQYF | TGTGCCAGCAGCTTGGCGGCGGGGGCCCAAGAGACCCAGTACTTC
TRBJ2-7 | TRBV19 | - | - | CASSNVGANLLYEQYF | TGTGCCAGTAGTAATGTGGGGGCAAACCTTCTGTACGAGCAGTACTTC
TRBJ1-3 | TRBV28 | - | - | CASNPGIVGNTIYF | TGTGCCAGTAATCCCGGGATCGTAGGGAACACCATATATTTT
TRBJ2-7 | TRBV7-8 | - | TRBD2 | CASSLDSGRLAGGREQYF | TGTGCCAGCAGCTTAGATAGCGGAAGACTAGCGGGAGGTCGAGAGCAGTACTTC
TRBJ1-3 | TRBV9 | - | - | CASSDSLGLEGNTIYF | TGTGCCAGCAGCGATTCCTTGGGGCTTGAAGGAAACACCATATATTTT
TRBJ1-5 | TRBV2 | few | - | CASSLAVAEQPQHF | TGTGCCAGCAGTTTGGCAGTTGCAGAACAGCCCCAGCATTTT
TRBJ2-2 | TRBV9 | - | TRBD2 | CASSVAAGGTGELFF | TGTGCCAGCAGCGTAGCGGCGGGGGGAACCGGGGAGCTGTTTTTT
TRBJ2-7 | TRBV12-5 | - | - | CASGFNEQYF | TGTGCTAGTGGTTTTAACGAGCAGTACTTC
TRBJ1-2 | TRBV10-1 | - | - | CASGDFGAYTF | TGCGCCAGCGGGGACTTCGGTGCCTACACCTTC
TRBJ2-3 | TRBV29-1 | - | TRBD1 | CSVEGDSHTDTQYF | TGCAGCGTTGAGGGGGACAGCCACACAGATACGCAGTATTTT
TRBJ1-6 | TRBV2 | few | - | CASERDYNSPLHF | TGTGCCAGCGAGAGAGATTATAATTCACCCCTCCACTTT
TRBJ1-1 | TRBV7-8 | - | - | CASSLGTARNTEAFF | TGTGCCAGCAGCTTAGGCACGGCTCGAAACACTGAAGCTTTCTTT